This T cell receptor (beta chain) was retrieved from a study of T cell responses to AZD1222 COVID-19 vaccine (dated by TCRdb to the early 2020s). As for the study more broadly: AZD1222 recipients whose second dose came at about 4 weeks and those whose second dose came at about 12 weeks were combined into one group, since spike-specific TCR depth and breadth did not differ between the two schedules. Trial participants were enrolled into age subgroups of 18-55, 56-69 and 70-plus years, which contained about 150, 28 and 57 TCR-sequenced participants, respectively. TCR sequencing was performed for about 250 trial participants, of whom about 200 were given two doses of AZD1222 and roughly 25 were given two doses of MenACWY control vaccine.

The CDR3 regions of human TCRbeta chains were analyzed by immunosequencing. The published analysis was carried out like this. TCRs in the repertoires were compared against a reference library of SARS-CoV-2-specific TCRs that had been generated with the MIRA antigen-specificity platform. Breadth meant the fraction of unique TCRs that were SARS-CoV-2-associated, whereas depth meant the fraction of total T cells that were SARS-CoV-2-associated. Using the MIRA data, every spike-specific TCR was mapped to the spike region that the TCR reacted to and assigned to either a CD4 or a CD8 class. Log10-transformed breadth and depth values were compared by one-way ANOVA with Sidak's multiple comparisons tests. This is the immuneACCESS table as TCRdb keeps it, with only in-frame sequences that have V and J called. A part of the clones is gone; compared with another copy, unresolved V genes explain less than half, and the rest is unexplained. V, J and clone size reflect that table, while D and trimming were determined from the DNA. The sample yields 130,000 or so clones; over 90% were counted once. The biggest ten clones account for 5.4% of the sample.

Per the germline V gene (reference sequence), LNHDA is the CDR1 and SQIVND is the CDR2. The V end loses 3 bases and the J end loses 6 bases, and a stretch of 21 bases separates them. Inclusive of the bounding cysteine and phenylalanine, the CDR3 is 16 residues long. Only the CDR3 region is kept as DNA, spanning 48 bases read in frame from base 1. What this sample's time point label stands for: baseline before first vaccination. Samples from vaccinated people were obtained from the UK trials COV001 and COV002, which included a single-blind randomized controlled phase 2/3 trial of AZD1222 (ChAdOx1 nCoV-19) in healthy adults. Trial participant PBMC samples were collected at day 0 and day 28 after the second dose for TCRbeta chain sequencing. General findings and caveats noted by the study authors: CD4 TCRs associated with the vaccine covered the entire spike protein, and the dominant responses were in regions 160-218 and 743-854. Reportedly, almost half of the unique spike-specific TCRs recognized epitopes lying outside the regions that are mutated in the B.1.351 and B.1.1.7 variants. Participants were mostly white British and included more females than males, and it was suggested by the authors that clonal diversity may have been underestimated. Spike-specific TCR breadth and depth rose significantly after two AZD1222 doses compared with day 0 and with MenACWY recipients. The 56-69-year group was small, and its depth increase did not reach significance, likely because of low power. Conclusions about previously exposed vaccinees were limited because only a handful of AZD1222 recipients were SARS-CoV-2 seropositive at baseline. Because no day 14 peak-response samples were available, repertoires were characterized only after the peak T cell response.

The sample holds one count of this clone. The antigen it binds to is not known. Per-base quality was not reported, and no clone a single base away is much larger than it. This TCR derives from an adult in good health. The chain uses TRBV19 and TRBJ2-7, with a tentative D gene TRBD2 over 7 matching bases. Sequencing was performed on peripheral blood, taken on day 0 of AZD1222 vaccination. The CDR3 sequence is CASSITSVYRGGEQYF. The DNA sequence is TGTGCCAGTAGTATCACTAGCGTCTACCGAGGGGGCGAGCAGTACTTC.